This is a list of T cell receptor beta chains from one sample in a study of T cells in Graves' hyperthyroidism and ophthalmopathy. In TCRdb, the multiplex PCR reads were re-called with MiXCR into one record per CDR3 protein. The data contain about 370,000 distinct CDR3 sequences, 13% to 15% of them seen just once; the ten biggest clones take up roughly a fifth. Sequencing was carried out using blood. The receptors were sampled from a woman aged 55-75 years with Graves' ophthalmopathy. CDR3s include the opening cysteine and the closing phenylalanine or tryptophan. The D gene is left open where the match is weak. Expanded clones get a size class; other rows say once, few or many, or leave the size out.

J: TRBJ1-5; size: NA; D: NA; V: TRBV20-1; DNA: TGCAGTGCTGGAAAGGGAGGAAATAGCAATCAGCCCCAGCATTTT; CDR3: CSAGKGGNSNQPQHF
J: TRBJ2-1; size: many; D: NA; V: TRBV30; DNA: TGTGCCTGGAGTACCGGCGGGACTCCGCACAATGAGCAGTTCTTC; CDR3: CAWSTGGTPHNEQFF
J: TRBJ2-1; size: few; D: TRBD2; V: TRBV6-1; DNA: TGTGCCAGCAGTGCCTTGGGACTAGCGCAAGATGGGAATGAGCAGTTCTTC; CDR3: CASSALGLAQDGNEQFF
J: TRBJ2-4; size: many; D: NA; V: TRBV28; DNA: TGTGCCAGCCTTAGGGTCGCGGGGAACATTCAGTACTTC; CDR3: CASLRVAGNIQYF
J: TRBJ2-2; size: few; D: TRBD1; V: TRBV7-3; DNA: TGTGCCAGCAGCTCAGCAGACAGGGGGCGGGACACCGGGGAGCTGTTTTTT; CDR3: CASSSADRGRDTGELFF
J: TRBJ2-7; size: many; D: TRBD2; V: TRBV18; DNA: TGTGCCAGCTCCGGACTAGCGGATTCCTACGAGCAGTACTTC; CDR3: CASSGLADSYEQYF
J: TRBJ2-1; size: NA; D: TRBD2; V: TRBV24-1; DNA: TGTGCCACCAGTGACCCCCTAGGGGGAAGCGGGAGGGCCTACAATGAGCAGTTCTTC; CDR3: CATSDPLGGSGRAYNEQFF
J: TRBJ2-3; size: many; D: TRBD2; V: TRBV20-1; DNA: TGCAGTGCTAGAAGCGGGAGGTCAGCAGATACGCAGTATTTT; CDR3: CSARSGRSADTQYF
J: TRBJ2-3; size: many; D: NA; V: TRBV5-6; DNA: TGTGCCAGCAGTCGGACTGGCATCGATACGCAGTATTTT; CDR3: CASSRTGIDTQYF
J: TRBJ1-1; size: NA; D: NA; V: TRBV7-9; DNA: TGTGCCAGCAGCTTAGCGCTGGGCCTGAACACTGAAGCTTTCTTT; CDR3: CASSLALGLNTEAFF
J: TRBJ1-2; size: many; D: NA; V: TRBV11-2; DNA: TGTGCCAGCAGCACTCCCAGGGCGGGACGATATGGCTACACCTTC; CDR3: CASSTPRAGRYGYTF
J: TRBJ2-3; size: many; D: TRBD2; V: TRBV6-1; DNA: TGTGCCAGCCGTCACGCGGGAGGGGTCACAGATACGCAGTATTTT; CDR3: CASRHAGGVTDTQYF
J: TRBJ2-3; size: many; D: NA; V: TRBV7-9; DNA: TGTGCCAGTACATCTAGCACAGATACGCAGTATTTT; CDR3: CASTSSTDTQYF
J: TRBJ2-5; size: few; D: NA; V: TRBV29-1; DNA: TGCAGCGTTGCCGGGTCTCATCAAGAGACCCAGTACTTC; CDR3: CSVAGSHQETQYF
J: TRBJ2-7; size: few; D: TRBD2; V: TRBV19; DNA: TGTGCCAGTAGTATGGGCCAGCGGGAGCGGTACGAGCAGTACTTC; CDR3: CASSMGQRERYEQYF
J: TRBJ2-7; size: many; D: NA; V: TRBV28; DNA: TGTGCCAGCAGTAGGACCCAGGGCGAGCAGTACTTC; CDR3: CASSRTQGEQYF
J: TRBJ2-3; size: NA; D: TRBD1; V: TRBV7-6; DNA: TGTGCCAGCAAGCTGGGACAGGGCACAGATACGCAGTATTTT; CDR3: CASKLGQGTDTQYF
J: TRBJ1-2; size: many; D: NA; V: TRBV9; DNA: TGTGCCAGCAGCGAAGGTGGGAGCTATGGCTACACCTTC; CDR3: CASSEGGSYGYTF
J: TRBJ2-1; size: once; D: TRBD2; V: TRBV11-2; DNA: TGTGCCAGCAGAATTAGCGGGAGGAGTTCCTACAATGAGCAGTTCTTC; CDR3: CASRISGRSSYNEQFF
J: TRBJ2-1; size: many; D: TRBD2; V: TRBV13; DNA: TGTGCCAGCAGCCCCTGGACTAGCAGTTCCTACAATGAGCAGTTCTTC; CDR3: CASSPWTSSSYNEQFF
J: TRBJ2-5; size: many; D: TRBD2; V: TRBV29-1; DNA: TGCAGCTTCGGGACTAGCGTTGAGGAAGAGACCCAGTACTTC; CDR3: CSFGTSVEEETQYF
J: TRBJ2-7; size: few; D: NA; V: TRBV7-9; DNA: TGTGCCAGCAGCGAATACGAGCAGTACTTC; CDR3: CASSEYEQYF
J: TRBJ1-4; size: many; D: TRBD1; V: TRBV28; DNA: TGTGCCAGCAGTCTAACAGGGGTGGGTGAAAAACTGTTTTTT; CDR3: CASSLTGVGEKLFF
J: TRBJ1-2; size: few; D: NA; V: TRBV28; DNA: TGTGCCAGCACCAAGGAAGGGAACGACTATGGCTACACCTTC; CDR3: CASTKEGNDYGYTF